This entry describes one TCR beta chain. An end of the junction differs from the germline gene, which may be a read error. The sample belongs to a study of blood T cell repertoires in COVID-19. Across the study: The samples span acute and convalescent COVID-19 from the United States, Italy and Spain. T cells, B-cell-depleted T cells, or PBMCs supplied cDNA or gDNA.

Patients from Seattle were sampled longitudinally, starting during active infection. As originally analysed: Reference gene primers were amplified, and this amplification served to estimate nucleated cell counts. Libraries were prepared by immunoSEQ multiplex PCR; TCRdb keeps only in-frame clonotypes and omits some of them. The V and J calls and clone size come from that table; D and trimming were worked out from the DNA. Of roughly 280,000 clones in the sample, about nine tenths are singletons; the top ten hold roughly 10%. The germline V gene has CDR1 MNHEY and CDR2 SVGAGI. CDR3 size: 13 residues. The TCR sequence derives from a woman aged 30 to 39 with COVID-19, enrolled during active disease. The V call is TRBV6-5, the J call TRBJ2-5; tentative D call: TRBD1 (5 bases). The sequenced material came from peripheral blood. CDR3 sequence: CARSRGVQETQYF. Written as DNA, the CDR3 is TGTGCCCGCAGTAGGGGTGTACAAGAGACCCAGTACTTC.